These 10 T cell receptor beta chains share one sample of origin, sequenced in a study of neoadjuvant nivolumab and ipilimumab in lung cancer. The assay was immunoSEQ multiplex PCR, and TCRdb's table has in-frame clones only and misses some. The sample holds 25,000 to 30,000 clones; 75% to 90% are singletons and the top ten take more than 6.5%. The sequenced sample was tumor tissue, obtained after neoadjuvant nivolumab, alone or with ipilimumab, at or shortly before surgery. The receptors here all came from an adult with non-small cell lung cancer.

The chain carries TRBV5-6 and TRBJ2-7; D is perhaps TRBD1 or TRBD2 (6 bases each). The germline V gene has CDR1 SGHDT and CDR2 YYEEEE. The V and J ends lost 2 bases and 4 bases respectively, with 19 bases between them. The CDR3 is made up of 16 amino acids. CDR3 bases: TGTGCCAGCAGCTTCGGCATAGGGGGGATGGTTTACGAGCAGTACTTC. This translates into CASSFGIGGMVYEQYF. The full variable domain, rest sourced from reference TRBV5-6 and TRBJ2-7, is DAGVTQSPTHLIKTRGQQVTLRCSPKSGHDTVSWYQQALGQGPQFIFQYYEEEERQRGNFPDRFSGHQFPNYSSELNVNALLLGDSALYLCASSFGIGGMVYEQYFGPGTRLTVT.

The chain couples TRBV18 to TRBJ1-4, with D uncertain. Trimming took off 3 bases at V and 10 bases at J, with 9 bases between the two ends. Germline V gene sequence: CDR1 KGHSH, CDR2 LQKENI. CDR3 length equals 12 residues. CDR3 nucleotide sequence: TGTGCCAGCTCACCCGGATCTAGAAAACTGTTTTTT. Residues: CASSPGSRKLFF.

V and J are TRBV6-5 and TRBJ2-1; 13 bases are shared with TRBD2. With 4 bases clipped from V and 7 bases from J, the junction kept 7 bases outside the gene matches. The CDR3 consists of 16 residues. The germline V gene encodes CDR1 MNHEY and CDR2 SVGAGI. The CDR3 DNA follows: TGTGCCAGCAGTTCCCGGACTAGCGGGAGCTATAATGAGCAGTTCTTC. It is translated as CASSSRTSGSYNEQFF.

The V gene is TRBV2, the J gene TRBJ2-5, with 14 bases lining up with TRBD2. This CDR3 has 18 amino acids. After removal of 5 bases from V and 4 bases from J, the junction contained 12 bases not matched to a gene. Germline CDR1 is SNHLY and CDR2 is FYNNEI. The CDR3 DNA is TGTGCCAGCAGTATCGACATGACTAGCGGGAGGGCCGCAGAGACCCAGTACTTC. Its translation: CASSIDMTSGRAAETQYF.

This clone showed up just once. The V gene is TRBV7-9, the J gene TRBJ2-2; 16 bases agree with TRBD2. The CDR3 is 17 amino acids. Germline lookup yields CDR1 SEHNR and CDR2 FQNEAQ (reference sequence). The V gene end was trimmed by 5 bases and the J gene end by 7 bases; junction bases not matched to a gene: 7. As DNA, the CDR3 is TGTGCCAGCAGCCCGGGGACTAGCGGGAGGGCCGACGGGGAGCTGTTTTTT. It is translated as CASSPGTSGRADGELFF.

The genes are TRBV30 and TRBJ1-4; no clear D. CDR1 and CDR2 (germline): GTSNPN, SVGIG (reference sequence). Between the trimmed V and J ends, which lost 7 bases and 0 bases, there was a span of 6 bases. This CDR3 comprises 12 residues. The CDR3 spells CASPSTNEKLFF. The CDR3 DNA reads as TGTGCCTCTCCATCAACTAATGAAAAACTGTTTTTT.

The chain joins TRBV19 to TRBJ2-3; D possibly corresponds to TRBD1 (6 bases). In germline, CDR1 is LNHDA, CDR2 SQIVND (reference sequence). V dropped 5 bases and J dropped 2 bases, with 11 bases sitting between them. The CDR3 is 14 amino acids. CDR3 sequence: CASSLDRITDTQYF. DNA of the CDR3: TGTGCCAGTAGTTTGGACAGAATCACAGATACGCAGTATTTT.

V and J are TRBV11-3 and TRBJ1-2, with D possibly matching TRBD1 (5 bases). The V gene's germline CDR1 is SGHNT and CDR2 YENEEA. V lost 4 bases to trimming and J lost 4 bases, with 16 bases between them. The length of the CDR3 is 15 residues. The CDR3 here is CASSWGGYGSYGYTF. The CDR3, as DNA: TGTGCCAGCAGCTGGGGGGGGTACGGGAGCTATGGCTACACCTTC.

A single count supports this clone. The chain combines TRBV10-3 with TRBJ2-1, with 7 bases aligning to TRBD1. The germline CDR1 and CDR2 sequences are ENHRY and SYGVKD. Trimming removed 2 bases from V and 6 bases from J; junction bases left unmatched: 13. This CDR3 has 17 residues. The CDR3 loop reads CAISEDREKSSGNEQFF. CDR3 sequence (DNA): TGTGCCATCAGTGAGGACAGGGAGAAAAGTTCGGGCAATGAGCAGTTCTTC.

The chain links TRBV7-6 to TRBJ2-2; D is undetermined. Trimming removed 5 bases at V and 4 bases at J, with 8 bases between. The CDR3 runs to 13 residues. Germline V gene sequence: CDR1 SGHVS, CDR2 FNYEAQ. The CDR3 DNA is TGTGCCAGCAGCGCGACTTTCACCGGGGAGCTGTTTTTT. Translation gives CASSATFTGELFF. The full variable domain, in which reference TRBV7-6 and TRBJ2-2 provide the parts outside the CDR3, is GAGVSQSPRYKVTKRGQDVALRCDPISGHVSLYWYRQALGQGPEFLTYFNYEAQQDKSGLPNDRFSAERPEGSISTLTIQRTEQRDSAMYRCASSATFTGELFFGEGSRLTVL.